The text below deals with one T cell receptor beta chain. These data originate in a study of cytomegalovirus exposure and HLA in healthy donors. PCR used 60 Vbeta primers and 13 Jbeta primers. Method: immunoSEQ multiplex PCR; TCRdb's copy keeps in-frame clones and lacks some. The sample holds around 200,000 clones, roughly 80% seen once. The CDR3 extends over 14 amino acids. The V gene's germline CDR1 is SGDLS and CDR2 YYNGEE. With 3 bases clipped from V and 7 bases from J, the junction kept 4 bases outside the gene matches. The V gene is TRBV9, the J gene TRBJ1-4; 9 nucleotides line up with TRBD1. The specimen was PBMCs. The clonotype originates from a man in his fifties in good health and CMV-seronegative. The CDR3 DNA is TGTGCCAGCAGCGCTCCGGGACAGGGTGAAAAACTGTTTTTT. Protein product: CASSAPGQGEKLFF.